Listed below are T cell receptor beta chains from one sample, sequenced in a study of blood T cell repertoires in COVID-19. The protocol was immunoSEQ multiplex PCR, while the TCRdb copy is restricted to in-frame clones and leaves out a portion. The data contain 380,000 or so clones, roughly 90% of them singletons. Specimen: PBMCs or T cells enriched from blood (not recorded which). The receptors were gathered from a middle-aged woman with acute COVID-19. The CDR3 runs from the conserved cysteine through the conserved F or W. D genes are given only for firm matches. Size is stated for part of the rows, as once, few or many counts, or as a class when the clone is expanded.

d_call | clone_size | j_call | v_call | cdr3_aa | cdr3_nt
TRBD1 | NA | TRBJ1-6 | TRBV19 | CATQARDRGRVYSPLHF | TGTGCCACCCAGGCCAGGGACAGGGGGCGAGTTTATTCACCCCTCCACTTT
TRBD1 | NA | TRBJ2-1 | TRBV27 | CASRDPGQFHFF | TGTGCCAGCAGGGATCCGGGACAGTTTCATTTCTTC
TRBD1 | NA | TRBJ1-4 | TRBV15 | CASKKGQPNEKLFF | TGTGCCTCCAAAAAGGGACAGCCAAATGAAAAACTGTTTTTT
NA | NA | TRBJ1-1 | TRBV19 | CATKPGGAMNTEAFF | TGTGCCACCAAACCGGGGGGGGCCATGAACACTGAAGCTTTCTTT
NA | NA | TRBJ1-1 | TRBV5-8 | CASSGAYRVDEVNTEAFF | TGTGCCAGCAGCGGGGCATACAGGGTAGATGAAGTGAACACTGAAGCTTTCTTT
TRBD1 | NA | TRBJ1-2 | TRBV30 | CAWIPPPGTGYYGYTF | TGTGCCTGGATCCCTCCCCCCGGGACAGGGTACTATGGCTACACCTTC
NA | NA | TRBJ1-4 | TRBV5-1 | CASSPLGGGNEKLFF | TGCGCCAGCAGCCCTCTCGGCGGAGGAAATGAAAAACTGTTTTTT
NA | few | TRBJ1-4 | TRBV10-1 | CASSQGTEGEKLFF | TGCGCCAGCAGCCAAGGGACTGAAGGAGAAAAACTGTTTTTT
TRBD1 | few | TRBJ1-2 | TRBV7-8 | CASSTLTKTTGSYGYTF | TGTGCCAGCAGCACTCTGACTAAGACGACAGGGAGCTATGGCTACACCTTC
NA | NA | TRBJ1-2 | TRBV18 | CASSPSSQGNGYTF | TGTGCCAGCTCACCATCCTCTCAGGGGAATGGCTACACCTTC
NA | NA | TRBJ2-2 | TRBV5-1 | CASSLETQDTGELFF | TGCGCCAGCAGCTTGGAGACACAGGACACCGGGGAGCTGTTTTTT
NA | NA | TRBJ1-1 | TRBV4-1 | CASSQALVTEAFF | TGCGCCAGCAGCCAAGCGTTAGTTACTGAAGCTTTCTTT
NA | NA | TRBJ1-5 | TRBV19 | CASRSRGSNQPQHF | TGTGCCAGTAGGAGTCGGGGTAGCAATCAGCCCCAGCATTTT
NA | once | TRBJ1-4 | TRBV29-1 | CSVSRGHAEKLFF | TGCAGCGTTTCCCGGGGTCATGCTGAAAAACTGTTTTTT
TRBD1 | NA | TRBJ1-6 | TRBV19 | CASSAGTAYNSPLHF | TGTGCCAGTAGTGCCGGGACAGCCTATAATTCACCCCTCCACTTT
TRBD1 | NA | TRBJ1-4 | TRBV10-3 | CAIRGTELNEKLFF | TGTGCCATCAGAGGGACAGAGCTTAATGAAAAACTGTTTTTT
TRBD2 | NA | TRBJ2-5 | TRBV19 | CASSIRGVHETQYF | TGTGCCAGTAGTATTCGGGGGGTCCACGAGACCCAGTACTTC
NA | NA | TRBJ1-2 | TRBV2 | CASRTSGGNGYTF | TGTGCCAGCAGAACCTCGGGGGGGAACGGCTACACCTTC
TRBD1 | NA | TRBJ1-2 | TRBV5-4 | CASRLGQSYGYTF | TGTGCCAGCAGGTTGGGACAGAGCTATGGCTACACCTTC
NA | once | TRBJ2-2 | TRBV7-2 | CASSQSPANTGELFF | TGTGCCAGCAGCCAATCCCCGGCGAACACCGGGGAGCTGTTTTTT
NA | NA | TRBJ1-2 | TRBV6-5 | CATLRRGVDYGYTF | TGTGCCACCCTCCGCAGGGGTGTTGACTATGGCTACACCTTC
TRBD2 | NA | TRBJ2-1 | TRBV6-5 | CASSWSTGGAINEQFF | TGTGCCAGCAGTTGGTCAACGGGGGGGGCCATCAATGAGCAGTTCTTC
TRBD1 | NA | TRBJ1-6 | TRBV23-1 | CASSQSAGGNSPLHF | TGCGCCAGCAGTCAATCGGCAGGGGGGAATTCACCCCTCCACTTT
NA | NA | TRBJ1-3 | TRBV6-5 | CAGEGGLGNTIYF | TGTGCCGGGGAGGGGGGGCTTGGAAACACCATATATTTT
NA | NA | TRBJ1-2 | TRBV2 | CASSESELNYGYTF | TGTGCCAGCAGTGAGTCCGAGTTAAACTATGGCTACACCTTC
TRBD1 | NA | TRBJ2-1 | TRBV30 | CAWDTGTVLFARFF | TGTGCCTGGGACACCGGGACAGTTTTATTTGCACGGTTCTTC
TRBD1 | NA | TRBJ1-5 | TRBV6-1 | CASSEYGTGESSNQPQHF | TGTGCCAGCAGTGAATACGGGACAGGAGAATCTAGCAATCAGCCCCAGCATTTT
TRBD1 | NA | TRBJ1-4 | TRBV3-1/TRBV3-2 | CASSPNGTGVQKLFF | TGTGCCAGCAGCCCAAACGGGACAGGGGTACAAAAACTGTTTTTT
NA | NA | TRBJ1-1 | TRBV5-1 | CASSFGESAFF | TGCGCCAGCAGCTTCGGGGAGTCGGCTTTCTTT
NA | NA | TRBJ2-3 | TRBV10-3 | CAIRTLGSTDTQYF | TGTGCCATCAGGACTCTAGGTTCTACAGATACGCAGTATTTT
NA | NA | TRBJ1-5 | TRBV4-2 | CASSQDPRGNQPQHF | TGTGCCAGCAGCCAAGACCCGCGGGGTAATCAGCCCCAGCATTTT
NA | NA | TRBJ2-2 | TRBV7-2 | CASSLLENTGELFF | TGTGCCAGCAGCCTACTCGAGAACACCGGGGAGCTGTTTTTT
TRBD1 | NA | TRBJ2-2 | TRBV6-5 | CASSRNDRDHGELFF | TGTGCCAGCAGCAGGAACGACAGGGATCACGGGGAGCTGTTTTTT
TRBD2 | NA | TRBJ2-5 | TRBV10-1 | CASIGGGFKETQYF | TGCGCCAGCATCGGGGGGGGATTTAAAGAGACCCAGTACTTC
NA | NA | TRBJ2-5 | TRBV3-1/TRBV3-2 | CASSRLAAQETQYF | TGTGCCAGCAGCAGGTTAGCGGCCCAAGAGACCCAGTACTTC
TRBD1 | once | TRBJ1-5 | TRBV4-1 | CASSQTMTGGRQPQHF | TGCGCCAGCAGCCAAACTATGACAGGGGGCAGGCAGCCCCAGCATTTT
NA | once | TRBJ1-5 | TRBV21-1 | CASSKSANRDQPQHF | TGTGCCAGCAGCAAATCCGCAAACAGGGATCAGCCCCAGCATTTT
NA | once | TRBJ1-2 | TRBV24-1 | CATSDLQAQNYGYTF | TGTGCCACCAGTGATTTGCAAGCGCAGAACTATGGCTACACCTTC
TRBD1 | once | TRBJ1-5 | TRBV6-5 | CASMMDRASNQPQHF | TGTGCCAGCATGATGGACAGGGCCAGCAATCAGCCCCAGCATTTT
NA | NA | TRBJ1-3 | TRBV2 | CASSDYRSSGNTIYF | TGTGCCAGCAGTGATTACAGGTCCTCTGGAAACACCATATATTTT
NA | few | TRBJ1-4 | TRBV11-2 | CASSAWTATNEKLFF | TGTGCCAGCAGCGCCTGGACAGCAACTAATGAAAAACTGTTTTTT
NA | NA | TRBJ1-1 | TRBV10-3 | CAISEGQRAFF | TGTGCCATCAGTGAGGGACAGCGGGCTTTCTTT
TRBD2 | NA | TRBJ2-3 | TRBV4-2 | CASSHLRGGTDTQYF | TGTGCCAGCAGCCACCTACGGGGGGGCACAGATACGCAGTATTTT
TRBD1 | NA | TRBJ2-2 | TRBV29-1 | CSVVRTGNTGELFF | TGCAGCGTTGTGCGGACAGGGAACACCGGGGAGCTGTTTTTT
TRBD1 | NA | TRBJ1-1 | TRBV7-8 | CASSRGTANTEAFF | TGTGCCAGCAGCAGAGGGACAGCTAACACTGAAGCTTTCTTT
TRBD1 | NA | TRBJ1-1 | TRBV3-1/TRBV3-2 | CASSPPGTGANTEAFF | TGTGCCAGCAGCCCACCCGGGACAGGTGCGAACACTGAAGCTTTCTTT
NA | few | TRBJ2-2 | TRBV5-1 | CASSFGAANTGELFF | TGCGCCAGCAGCTTTGGGGCGGCGAACACCGGGGAGCTGTTTTTT
NA | NA | TRBJ2-1 | TRBV3-1/TRBV3-2 | CASSSSRDSGEQFF | TGTGCCAGCAGCTCCTCGCGGGATAGCGGCGAGCAGTTCTTC
NA | NA | TRBJ1-2 | TRBV6-5 | CASMQGAGLYGYTF | TGTGCCAGCATGCAGGGCGCAGGGCTTTATGGCTACACCTTC
NA | NA | TRBJ2-5 | TRBV27 | CASSFGWSETQYF | TGTGCCAGCAGTTTCGGGTGGTCAGAGACCCAGTACTTC
TRBD1 | NA | TRBJ2-2 | TRBV7-9 | CASGGQGNTGELFF | TGTGCCAGCGGGGGACAGGGGAACACCGGGGAGCTGTTTTTT
TRBD2 | NA | TRBJ2-2 | TRBV6-5 | CASSLGTTHTGELFF | TGTGCCAGCAGCCTAGGGACTACCCACACCGGGGAGCTGTTTTTT
NA | NA | TRBJ1-2 | TRBV2 | CASSVRFYGYTF | TGTGCCAGCAGTGTTCGTTTTTATGGCTACACCTTC
TRBD1 | NA | TRBJ1-4 | TRBV7-2 | CASSAWRWDSNEKLFF | TGTGCCAGCAGCGCATGGCGCTGGGACAGTAATGAAAAACTGTTTTTT
TRBD1 | NA | TRBJ2-2 | TRBV7-9 | CASSSAGTGVSGELFF | TGTGCCAGCAGCTCGGCCGGGACAGGGGTTTCCGGGGAGCTGTTTTTT
TRBD1 | NA | TRBJ1-2 | TRBV6-5 | CASSLTGVDGYTF | TGTGCCAGCAGTCTTACAGGGGTGGATGGCTACACCTTC
TRBD1 | NA | TRBJ1-2 | TRBV29-1 | CSAMGQGARNYGYTF | TGCAGCGCAATGGGACAGGGGGCAAGGAACTATGGCTACACCTTC